Listed below are T cell receptor beta chains from one sample, sequenced in a study of T-cell reconstitution after alpha-beta-depleted transplantation in children. TCRdb re-analysed the PCR reads in MiXCR, keeping a single row per CDR3 protein. Of under 100,000 distinct CDR3 sequences listed, roughly 16% are singletons. Material: PBMCs, mostly from graft donor cells, obtained 180 days after TCRalphabeta/CD19-depleted stem cell transplant. These receptors originate from a male patient between 2 and 10 years old who had a stem cell transplant for acute lymphoblastic leukemia, so the T cells may come from the graft donor. Both conserved end residues are part of each CDR3. Fields, in order: clone size, V gene, D gene, J gene, CDR3 protein, CDR3 DNA. D genes are given only for firm matches. The size of a clone is reported for some rows only, either as once, few or many, or as a class for expanded clones.

size: few
V: TRBV7-2
D: .
J: TRBJ2-2
CDR3: CASSATGPLTGELFF
DNA: TGTGCCAGCAGCGCGACCGGGCCCTTAACCGGGGAGCTGTTTTTT

size: many
V: TRBV4-2
D: TRBD2
J: TRBJ2-7
CDR3: CASSQDMTGGKYEQYF
DNA: TGTGCCAGCAGCCAAGATATGACGGGGGGGAAATACGAGCAGTACTTC

size: .
V: TRBV28
D: .
J: TRBJ1-2
CDR3: CASTWWDGYTF
DNA: TGTGCCAGCACTTGGTGGGATGGCTACACCTTC

size: few
V: TRBV5-1
D: TRBD2
J: TRBJ2-5
CDR3: CASHRAGVQETQYF
DNA: TGCGCCAGCCACCGGGCGGGGGTACAAGAGACCCAGTACTTC

size: .
V: TRBV19
D: .
J: TRBJ2-7
CDR3: CASSPKQDMDTSLRHF
DNA: TGTGCCAGTAGCCCAAAACAGGATATGGATACCTCCCTTAGGCACTTC

size: .
V: TRBV11-2
D: .
J: TRBJ1-4
CDR3: CASSLPPGRVFNEKLFF
DNA: TGTGCCAGCAGCCTTCCTCCGGGGAGGGTCTTTAATGAAAAACTGTTTTTT

size: .
V: TRBV5-1
D: .
J: TRBJ2-6
CDR3: CASSQAGFGANVLTF
DNA: TGCGCCAGCAGCCAAGCAGGGTTTGGGGCCAACGTCCTGACTTTC

size: few
V: TRBV7-8
D: .
J: TRBJ1-1
CDR3: CASSVSGTSNTEAFF
DNA: TGTGCCAGCAGTGTGAGCGGGACATCGAACACTGAAGCTTTCTTT

size: .
V: TRBV20-1
D: TRBD2
J: TRBJ2-2
CDR3: CSAHPAGVNTGELFF
DNA: TGCAGTGCTCACCCGGCGGGGGTGAACACCGGGGAGCTGTTTTTT

size: .
V: TRBV7-6
D: .
J: TRBJ2-1
CDR3: CASSLEDQGIPYNEQFF
DNA: TGTGCCAGCAGCTTAGAGGACCAGGGGATACCCTACAATGAGCAGTTCTTC

size: medium-sized
V: TRBV7-2
D: .
J: TRBJ2-7
CDR3: CASSISVEQYF
DNA: TGTGCCAGCAGCATTAGTGTCGAGCAGTACTTC

size: .
V: TRBV6-1
D: .
J: TRBJ1-1
CDR3: CASSASGGNTEAFF
DNA: TGTGCCAGCAGTGCGTCGGGGGGGAACACTGAAGCTTTCTTT

size: few
V: TRBV5-1
D: .
J: TRBJ1-3
CDR3: CASSSGSSSGNTIYF
DNA: TGCGCCAGCTCCTCGGGCTCCTCCTCTGGAAACACCATATATTTT

size: few
V: TRBV5-1
D: .
J: TRBJ2-3
CDR3: CASSISTDTQYF
DNA: TGCGCCAGCAGCATTAGCACAGATACGCAGTATTTT

size: .
V: TRBV20-1
D: .
J: TRBJ1-2
CDR3: CSARDRGGAGYGYTF
DNA: TGCAGTGCTAGAGATCGGGGGGGCGCTGGCTATGGCTACACCTTC

size: few
V: TRBV12-3/TRBV12-4
D: TRBD1
J: TRBJ2-7
CDR3: CASSSTGGGYEQYF
DNA: TGTGCCAGCAGCTCGACAGGGGGCGGCTACGAGCAGTACTTC

size: .
V: TRBV6-2/TRBV6-3
D: TRBD2
J: TRBJ2-1
CDR3: CASQTSGSANEQFF
DNA: TGTGCCAGCCAGACTAGCGGGAGTGCTAATGAGCAGTTCTTC

size: many
V: TRBV5-1
D: .
J: TRBJ2-3
CDR3: CASSLARGEDTQYF
DNA: TGCGCCAGCAGCTTGGCTCGTGGGGAAGATACGCAGTATTTT

size: .
V: TRBV27
D: .
J: TRBJ1-5
CDR3: CASSSRVFKGSPAYSNQPQHF
DNA: TGTGCCAGCAGTTCCCGGGTCTTCAAGGGCTCCCCCGCGTATAGCAATCAGCCCCAGCATTTT

size: many
V: TRBV19
D: .
J: TRBJ1-6
CDR3: CASSRPGTSGHSPLHF
DNA: TGTGCCAGTAGTCGACCCGGGACGTCCGGACATTCACCCCTCCACTTT

size: many
V: TRBV11-2
D: TRBD2
J: TRBJ2-7
CDR3: CASTRIDTSGGESYEQYF
DNA: TGTGCCAGCACCCGAATCGATACTAGCGGGGGCGAGTCCTACGAGCAGTACTTC

size: few
V: TRBV12-3/TRBV12-4
D: TRBD1
J: TRBJ2-7
CDR3: CASTAKDRVYEQYF
DNA: TGTGCCAGCACTGCCAAGGACAGGGTCTACGAGCAGTACTTC

size: .
V: TRBV7-2
D: .
J: TRBJ2-2
CDR3: CASSHLRNTGELFF
DNA: TGTGCCAGCAGCCACCTTCGGAACACCGGGGAGCTGTTTTTT

size: many
V: TRBV10-3
D: .
J: TRBJ1-1
CDR3: CASRGFGPPGNTEAFF
DNA: TGTGCCTCACGGGGGTTCGGGCCTCCGGGGAACACTGAAGCTTTCTTT

size: many
V: TRBV24-1
D: .
J: TRBJ2-2
CDR3: CATSDLARNTGELFF
DNA: TGTGCCACCAGTGATCTAGCGAGGAACACCGGGGAGCTGTTTTTT

size: few
V: TRBV7-2
D: TRBD2
J: TRBJ2-3
CDR3: CASQAWRGGSTDTQYF
DNA: TGTGCCAGCCAGGCTTGGCGGGGGGGAAGCACAGATACGCAGTATTTT

size: once
V: TRBV5-1
D: TRBD1
J: TRBJ2-7
CDR3: CASSETGRTYEQYF
DNA: TGCGCCAGCAGCGAGACAGGGCGCACCTACGAGCAGTACTTC

size: .
V: TRBV12-3/TRBV12-4
D: .
J: TRBJ2-3
CDR3: CATDTDTQYF
DNA: TGTGCCACCGACACAGATACGCAGTATTTT

size: few
V: TRBV20-1
D: TRBD1
J: TRBJ1-5
CDR3: CSARRQGARNQPQHF
DNA: TGCAGTGCTAGGAGGCAGGGGGCCCGCAATCAGCCCCAGCATTTT

size: .
V: TRBV12-3/TRBV12-4
D: .
J: TRBJ2-7
CDR3: CASSLAVFPGTSDYEQYF
DNA: TGTGCCAGCAGTTTAGCCGTCTTCCCCGGGACTTCGGATTACGAGCAGTACTTC

size: many
V: TRBV24-1
D: .
J: TRBJ1-1
CDR3: CATSEDTYTEAFF
DNA: TGTGCCACCAGTGAAGACACTTACACTGAAGCTTTCTTT

size: few
V: TRBV5-1
D: .
J: TRBJ2-4
CDR3: CASSLEIAKNIQYF
DNA: TGCGCCAGCAGCTTGGAGATAGCCAAAAACATTCAGTACTTC

size: .
V: TRBV20-1
D: TRBD2
J: TRBJ2-3
CDR3: CSARLAGGDTQYF
DNA: TGCAGTGCTAGGCTAGCGGGGGGTGATACGCAGTATTTT

size: many
V: TRBV20-1
D: .
J: TRBJ1-3
CDR3: CSAPDTGGNTIYF
DNA: TGCAGTGCCCCCGACACGGGTGGAAACACCATATATTTT

size: few
V: TRBV2
D: .
J: TRBJ2-5
CDR3: CASSEMGGVLGETQYF
DNA: TGTGCCAGCAGTGAAATGGGTGGGGTTCTGGGAGAGACCCAGTACTTC

size: .
V: TRBV6-5
D: .
J: TRBJ1-5
CDR3: CASSYLQGSSQPQHF
DNA: TGTGCCAGCAGTTACTTGCAGGGGTCGAGTCAGCCCCAGCATTTT

size: .
V: TRBV29-1
D: TRBD1
J: TRBJ1-1
CDR3: CSARDREMYTEAFF
DNA: TGCAGCGCCCGGGACAGGGAGATGTACACTGAAGCTTTCTTT